Listed below are T cell receptor beta chains from one sample, sequenced in a study of T cells in tuberculosis. Sequencing was performed with immunoSEQ multiplex PCR; in TCRdb, only in-frame clones are kept and a portion is missing. Of over 30,000 clones in the sample, just under 95% were seen once. Source material: PBMCs. All receptors come from a donor between 5 and 29 years old with latent tuberculosis or without tuberculosis infection. Some clones in this sample may be carry-over from other donors' samples. CDR3s include the opening cysteine and the closing phenylalanine or tryptophan. Each record gives: clone size, D gene, V gene, J gene, CDR3 protein, CDR3 DNA. D genes are given only for firm matches. Clone size is not always given. Where it is, it says once, few, many or a class for expanded clones.

-	-	TRBV27	TRBJ1-5	CASSRGDSNQPQHF	TGTGCCAGCAGTCGGGGTGACAGCAATCAGCCCCAGCATTTT
-	-	TRBV2	TRBJ1-2	CATKREAVHGYTF	TGTGCCACCAAGAGGGAGGCCGTCCATGGCTACACCTTC
-	TRBD1	TRBV4-1	TRBJ2-2	CASSPRGQGAGTGELFF	TGCGCCAGCAGCCCTCGAGGACAGGGGGCGGGGACCGGGGAGCTGTTTTTT
-	-	TRBV2	TRBJ1-2	CASSSVNYGYTF	TGTGCCAGCAGTTCCGTGAACTATGGCTACACCTTC
-	-	TRBV5-1	TRBJ1-2	CASSFPTDTTNYGYTF	TGCGCCAGCAGCTTTCCGACCGATACTACTAACTATGGCTACACCTTC
-	-	TRBV10-3	TRBJ1-1	CATLPNSGLTEAFF	TGTGCCACCCTACCTAATTCAGGGTTAACTGAAGCTTTCTTT
-	TRBD2	TRBV5-1	TRBJ2-3	CASSQTSGGPPDTQYF	TGCGCCAGCAGCCAGACTAGCGGGGGCCCCCCAGATACGCAGTATTTT
-	TRBD1	TRBV7-9	TRBJ1-2	CASSSTGARSGYTF	TGTGCCAGCAGCTCGACAGGGGCCCGGAGTGGCTACACCTTC
-	-	TRBV6-5	TRBJ2-3	CASSYSAGGYTQYF	TGTGCCAGCAGTTACTCCGCCGGGGGTTATACGCAGTATTTT
-	TRBD1	TRBV15	TRBJ1-4	CATSRDGAGGRDEKLFF	TGTGCCACCAGCAGAGATGGGGCAGGGGGTAGGGATGAAAAACTGTTTTTT
-	-	TRBV28	TRBJ2-1	CASRSGTVGEQFF	TGTGCCAGTAGGTCGGGGACTGTTGGGGAGCAGTTCTTC
-	-	TRBV11-2	TRBJ2-7	CASSLTGNYEQYF	TGTGCCAGCAGCTTAACAGGGAACTACGAGCAGTACTTC
-	-	TRBV11-2	TRBJ1-2	CASSLDLNYGYTF	TGTGCCAGCAGCTTAGATCTTAACTATGGCTACACCTTC
-	-	TRBV28	TRBJ1-4	CASSISGLEEEKLFF	TGTGCCAGCAGCATATCCGGGTTGGAGGAAGAAAAACTGTTTTTT
once	-	TRBV2	TRBJ1-6	CASSGSDNSPLHF	TGTGCCAGCAGCGGGTCGGATAATTCACCCCTCCACTTT
few	-	TRBV27	TRBJ2-3	CASSAPSRSADTQYF	TGTGCCAGCAGTGCGCCGTCTAGGTCGGCAGATACGCAGTATTTT
-	TRBD1	TRBV5-1	TRBJ2-3	CASSVSTGGTTDTQYF	TGCGCCAGCAGCGTATCGACAGGGGGCACCACAGATACGCAGTATTTT
-	TRBD1	TRBV9	TRBJ2-1	CASSASPRGPNEQFF	TGTGCCAGCAGCGCCTCCCCGAGGGGGCCCAATGAGCAGTTCTTC
-	-	TRBV10-3	TRBJ2-7	CAISVSNFWGGREQYF	TGTGCCATCAGCGTTTCGAACTTCTGGGGGGGGCGTGAGCAGTACTTC
-	-	TRBV5-1	TRBJ2-3	CASSPDEGLGTDTQYF	TGCGCCAGCAGCCCCGACGAGGGATTAGGCACAGATACGCAGTATTTT
-	-	TRBV6-5	TRBJ1-5	CASSNTGNGQPQHF	TGTGCCAGCAGCAATACAGGGAATGGCCAGCCCCAGCATTTT
once	TRBD1	TRBV2	TRBJ1-1	CASKRDRANTEAFF	TGTGCCAGCAAGAGGGACAGGGCGAACACTGAAGCTTTCTTT
-	-	TRBV25-1	TRBJ1-2	CASSALREDGYTF	TGTGCCAGCAGTGCACTGCGGGAGGATGGCTACACCTTC
once	TRBD2	TRBV7-2	TRBJ2-3	CASSSRLAGGRDTQYF	TGTGCCAGCAGCTCTCGACTAGCGGGGGGCAGGGATACGCAGTATTTT
once	-	TRBV15	TRBJ1-2	CATSRGGYGYTF	TGTGCCACCAGCAGAGGCGGGTATGGCTACACCTTC
-	-	TRBV4-1	TRBJ1-2	CASSRGGDGYTF	TGCGCCAGCAGCCGTGGAGGCGATGGCTACACCTTC
once	TRBD2	TRBV7-6	TRBJ2-3	CASSLGTSGGATDTQYF	TGTGCCAGCAGCTTAGGGACTAGCGGGGGGGCCACAGATACGCAGTATTTT
-	-	TRBV5-5	TRBJ1-1	CASSLQRGTEAFF	TGTGCCAGCAGCCTACAAAGGGGCACTGAAGCTTTCTTT
-	-	TRBV9	TRBJ1-3	CASSGYSSSGNTIYF	TGTGCCAGCAGCGGTTACTCAAGCTCTGGAAACACCATATATTTT
once	TRBD2	TRBV4-2	TRBJ2-4	CASSQEPSGENIQYF	TGTGCCAGCAGCCAAGAACCTAGCGGGGAAAACATTCAGTACTTC
-	-	TRBV19	TRBJ2-1	CASSGLFGPSSSYNEQFF	TGTGCCAGTAGTGGACTCTTCGGCCCCTCCAGCTCCTACAATGAGCAGTTCTTC
-	-	TRBV10-1	TRBJ1-2	CASSESAAVGYTF	TGCGCCAGCAGTGAGTCGGCGGCGGTTGGCTACACCTTC
once	TRBD1	TRBV2	TRBJ1-1	CASSEDRHTEAFF	TGTGCCAGCAGTGAGGACAGGCACACTGAAGCTTTCTTT
-	TRBD1	TRBV7-9	TRBJ2-3	CASSLAQGGTGPQYF	TGTGCCAGCAGCTTAGCGCAGGGGGGGACAGGGCCGCAGTATTTT
-	TRBD1	TRBV27	TRBJ2-3	CASSWTGRDTQYF	TGTGCCAGCAGTTGGACAGGGAGGGATACGCAGTATTTT
-	-	TRBV27	TRBJ1-5	CASSPQQGWQPQHF	TGTGCCAGCAGTCCCCAACAGGGTTGGCAGCCCCAGCATTTT
-	TRBD1	TRBV27	TRBJ1-2	CASSPRTGLSGYTF	TGTGCCAGCAGTCCCCGGACAGGGCTTTCAGGCTACACCTTC
-	-	TRBV5-6	TRBJ2-3	CASSKGSADTQYF	TGTGCCAGCAGCAAGGGGTCGGCGGATACGCAGTATTTT
-	-	TRBV28	TRBJ2-3	CASSPSRTDTQYF	TGTGCCAGCAGTCCTTCTAGGACAGATACGCAGTATTTT
-	-	TRBV5-1	TRBJ1-1	CASSLAWGADTEAFF	TGCGCCAGCAGCTTGGCTTGGGGAGCGGACACTGAAGCTTTCTTT
-	TRBD1	TRBV19	TRBJ2-7	CASSDRATYEQYF	TGTGCCAGCTCCGACAGGGCTACCTACGAGCAGTACTTC
-	TRBD2	TRBV29-1	TRBJ2-3	CSVDGLAGAWPDTQYF	TGCAGCGTTGACGGCCTAGCGGGAGCATGGCCAGATACGCAGTATTTT
-	TRBD2	TRBV9	TRBJ2-3	CASSASGGATDTQYF	TGTGCCAGCAGCGCCAGCGGGGGGGCAACAGATACGCAGTATTTT
-	-	TRBV29-1	TRBJ1-1	CSVGSTVAEAFF	TGCAGCGTTGGTTCCACAGTGGCCGAAGCTTTCTTT
-	-	TRBV7-9	TRBJ1-2	CASRHKPGDGYTF	TGTGCCAGCAGACACAAACCAGGGGATGGCTACACCTTC
-	TRBD1	TRBV2	TRBJ2-2	CASRIRGQSTGELFF	TGTGCCAGCAGGATCAGGGGGCAAAGCACCGGGGAGCTGTTTTTT
-	-	TRBV7-6	TRBJ2-7	CASSLEPRYEQYF	TGTGCCAGCAGCTTAGAACCTAGATACGAGCAGTACTTC
-	-	TRBV6-6	TRBJ1-6	CASTPTSNSPLHF	TGTGCCAGCACTCCGACAAGCAATTCACCCCTCCACTTT
-	TRBD1	TRBV30	TRBJ2-7	CAWSVRTGAELVYEQYF	TGTGCCTGGAGTGTAAGGACAGGGGCCGAATTAGTCTACGAGCAGTACTTC
-	TRBD2	TRBV5-6	TRBJ2-1	CASSLRLAAYNEQFF	TGTGCCAGCAGCTTGCGACTAGCGGCTTACAATGAGCAGTTCTTC
-	TRBD2	TRBV10-2	TRBJ2-7	CASTGTSMLNEQYF	TGCGCCAGCACCGGGACTAGCATGCTCAACGAGCAGTACTTC
-	-	TRBV30	TRBJ1-2	CAWGDTEIYGYTF	TGTGCCTGGGGGGACACCGAGATCTATGGCTACACCTTC
-	-	TRBV4-1	TRBJ2-1	CASSQVVSYNEQFF	TGCGCCAGCAGCCAAGTCGTCTCCTACAATGAGCAGTTCTTC
-	-	TRBV29-1	TRBJ2-5	CSAGRVTRETQYF	TGCAGCGCCGGGCGGGTGACGAGAGAGACCCAGTACTTC
-	-	TRBV30	TRBJ2-7	CAWRQGSEQYF	TGTGCCTGGAGACAGGGAAGCGAGCAGTACTTC
-	-	TRBV5-1	TRBJ2-1	CASSLDGGIGYNEQFF	TGCGCCAGCAGCTTGGATGGGGGGATAGGCTACAATGAGCAGTTCTTC
-	-	TRBV28	TRBJ1-5	CASRPEIYSNQPQHF	TGTGCCAGCAGGCCAGAAATTTATAGCAATCAGCCCCAGCATTTT
-	-	TRBV2	TRBJ2-6	CASSDTARSGANVLTF	TGTGCCAGCAGTGATACAGCCCGCTCTGGGGCCAACGTCCTGACTTTC
-	-	TRBV5-1	TRBJ2-1	CASSRTGFNEQFF	TGCGCCAGCAGCCGGACGGGGTTCAATGAGCAGTTCTTC
-	TRBD1	TRBV2	TRBJ1-2	CASSVKGQTLGGYTF	TGTGCCAGCAGTGTGAAGGGACAGACCCTTGGAGGCTACACCTTC